Shown below are 31 T cell receptor beta chains from a single sample sequenced in a study of cytomegalovirus exposure and HLA in healthy donors. PCR amplification relied on 60 Vbeta primers (plus 13 Jbeta primers). Clones were sequenced by immunoSEQ multiplex PCR, and TCRdb holds only the in-frame ones, with some missing. The data hold about 140,000 clones, with roughly three quarters observed a single time. The source material was PBMCs. The receptors stem from a woman between 45 and 60 years old in good health and CMV-seronegative.

Only one count was recorded for this clone. This rearrangement joins TRBV27 to TRBJ2-1, with 9 bases that match TRBD2. J lost 10 bases, V lost 6 bases, and 10 bases had no gene match. The length of the CDR3 is 14 residues. Germline CDR1 is MNHEY and CDR2 is SMNVEV (reference sequence). In DNA form, the CDR3 reads TGTGCCAGCAGGGGTGCGGGGGGGCTTCGGGAGCAGTTCTTC. Encoded protein: CASRGAGGLREQFF.

The V and J genes are TRBV7-6 and TRBJ2-5; the match to TRBD2 covers 14 bases. Germline loops: CDR1 SGHVS, CDR2 FNYEAQ. CDR3 length equals 17 residues. Unmatched junction bases numbered 3, after V lost 1 base and J lost 2 bases. The CDR3 sequence is CASSLVGLAGGQETQYF. CDR3 nucleotides: TGTGCCAGCAGCTTAGTAGGACTAGCGGGGGGACAAGAGACCCAGTACTTC.

The chain combines TRBV30 with TRBJ1-5, with 9 bases lining up with TRBD1. Germline V gives CDR1 GTSNPN, CDR2 SVGIG (reference sequence). V lost 2 bases to trimming and J lost 0 bases; unmatched junction nucleotides: 2. The CDR3 covers 15 residues. In DNA form, the CDR3 reads TGTGCCTGGAGTACGGGACAGGGTAGCAATCAGCCCCAGCATTTT. This codes for CAWSTGQGSNQPQHF.

The chain employs TRBV5-6 and TRBJ1-2; no firm D call. Germline loops: CDR1 SGHDT, CDR2 YYEEEE. This CDR3 has 13 residues. The V and J ends lost 4 bases and 7 bases respectively, with 14 bases between them. CDR3 sequence reads: CASSPPEAGGYTF. The CDR3 DNA reads TGTGCCAGCAGCCCTCCCGAGGCGGGTGGCTACACCTTC.

V gene TRBV7-6 combines with J gene TRBJ2-7; a weak D match, TRBD1 (5 bases). Germline V lookup: CDR1 SGHVS, CDR2 FNYEAQ. V was shortened by 5 bases and J by 0 bases, with 17 bases between the two germline ends. This CDR3 has 16 residues. CDR3 region: CASSPRVGLNSYEQYF. The CDR3 region has the DNA TGTGCCAGCAGCCCCCGGGTGGGGCTAAACTCCTACGAGCAGTACTTC.

This chain connects TRBV11-2 to TRBJ1-2; TRBD1 is a possible D gene (6 bases). Trimming took off 5 bases at V and 6 bases at J, with 19 bases between the two ends. CDR1 is SGHAT and CDR2 is FQNNGV in the germline V gene. This CDR3 comprises 15 residues. The CDR3: CASSRPAGVGDGYTF. The CDR3 DNA reads TGTGCCAGCAGCCGCCCCGCAGGGGTGGGGGATGGCTACACCTTC.

The CDR3 sequence: CASSLRTGEAGPDYGYTF. CDR3 DNA sequence: TGTGCCAGCAGCCTGCGGACAGGGGAGGCAGGACCGGACTATGGCTACACCTTC. The chain employs TRBV7-6 and TRBJ1-2, with 9 positions matching TRBD1. This CDR3 is built from 18 residues. Germline CDR1 SGHVS, CDR2 FNYEAQ. The ends lost 5 bases at V and 3 bases at J; junction bases unmatched: 16.

This clone was seen once. This sequence joins TRBV2 and TRBJ2-5, with D unclear. The germline V and J ends were trimmed by 7 bases and 4 bases, with 13 bases remaining between them. The CDR3 contains 13 residues. CDR1 SNHLY and CDR2 FYNNEI come from the germline V gene. The CDR3 nucleotides read TGTGCCAGCACCCAGGCCAGGTCAGAGACCCAGTACTTC. It is translated as CASTQARSETQYF.

The chain links TRBV30 to TRBJ1-2; TRBD1 matches at 7 bases. The CDR3 is 14 amino acids. CDR1 and CDR2 (germline): GTSNPN, SVGIG (reference sequence). The V and J ends lost 4 bases and 5 bases, in that order; junction bases with no gene match: 10. DNA for the CDR3: TGTGCCTGGACCCCAGACAGGGTTGGATATGGCTACACCTTC. Its translation: CAWTPDRVGYGYTF.

The chain uses TRBV20-1 and TRBJ2-5, with 7 bases matching TRBD2. Germline V lookup: CDR1 DFQATT, CDR2 SNEGSKA (reference sequence). The CDR3 sequence is 11 residues long. V lost 4 bases to trimming and J lost 5 bases; unmatched junction nucleotides: 1. The CDR3 region is CSATRGETQYF. The CDR3 region has the DNA TGCAGTGCTACGCGGGGGGAGACCCAGTACTTC.

This chain connects TRBV21-1 to TRBJ2-7; the D segment call TRBD1 is taken from the table without a DNA check. TRBV21-1 is an annotated pseudogene. The CDR3 loop spans 16 amino acids. The CDR3 reads CASSIPLDREWYEQYF. CDR3 in DNA: TGTGCCAGCAGCATACCCCTCGACAGGGAGTGGTACGAGCAGTACTTC.

As concerns this clone: A junction boundary mismatches the germline segment, possibly from a read error. J is TRBJ2-1 and V is TRBV7-7, with D perhaps matching TRBD1 (6 bases). CDR1 and CDR2 (germline): SSHAT, FNYEAQ (reference sequence). The CDR3 runs 15 residues. This chain's CDR3 is CASSLRSGTYNEQFF. As DNA, the CDR3 is TGTGCTAGCAGCCTGAGGTCAGGGACATACAATGAGCAGTTCTTC.

The chain combines TRBV19 with TRBJ1-5, with TRBD1 matching 9 bases. This CDR3 spans 16 amino acids. Germline V gene sequence: CDR1 LNHDA, CDR2 SQIVND (reference sequence). J gave up 1 base and V 4 bases, and 5 bases lay outside the gene matches. CDR3 amino acids: CASSTTGGESNQPQHF. The CDR3 nucleotides are TGTGCCAGTAGTACCACAGGGGGCGAAAGCAATCAGCCCCAGCATTTT. Combining the CDR3 with reference TRBV19 and TRBJ1-5 gives the whole variable domain DGGITQSPKYLFRKEGQNVTLSCEQNLNHDAMYWYRQDPGQGLRLIYYSQIVNDFQKGDIAEGYSVSREKKESFPLTVTSAQKNPTAFYLCASSTTGGESNQPQHFGDGTRLSIL.

The V call is TRBV19, the J call TRBJ2-5; 13 nucleotides align to TRBD2. This CDR3 has 16 amino acids. Germline assignment: CDR1 LNHDA and CDR2 SQIVND (reference sequence). V gave up 5 bases and J gave up 7 bases; unmatched junction bases: 10. As DNA, the CDR3 is TGTGCCAGTAGTTTAACTAGCGGGGGGGCCCGGGGGACCCAGTACTTC. It yields the protein CASSLTSGGARGTQYF.

This clone was found once. The rearrangement uses TRBV15 and TRBJ1-5; D might be TRBD1 (5 bases). Germline values: CDR1 LNHNV, CDR2 YYDKDF (reference sequence). Deletions cut 0 bases from V and 6 bases from J, with 12 bases between. This CDR3 spans 15 amino acids. DNA for the CDR3: TGTGCCACCAGCAGAGATCGGTCCGGGGGTCAGCCCCAGCATTTT. Its translation: CATSRDRSGGQPQHF.

The chain recombines TRBV5-4 with TRBJ1-1, with a tentative D call TRBD1 (5 bases). V was shortened by 6 bases and J by 1 base, with 13 bases between the two germline ends. There are 14 residues in the CDR3. Germline CDR1 SGHNT, CDR2 YYREEE (reference sequence). CDR3 region: CASTPQGPNTEAFF. DNA of the CDR3: TGTGCCAGCACACCCCAGGGCCCGAACACTGAAGCTTTCTTT.

This clone appeared a few times. The chain links TRBV7-8 to TRBJ2-3; a possible D gene is TRBD2 (5 bases). CDR3 size: 16 residues. Trimming pared 2 bases from V and 1 base from J, leaving 13 bases between. Germline lookup yields CDR1 SGHVS and CDR2 FQNEAQ. This CDR3 reads CASSLTTGMGTDTQYF. Written as DNA, the CDR3 is TGTGCCAGCAGCTTAACGACGGGGATGGGCACAGATACGCAGTATTTT. Complete variable domain (other parts from reference TRBV7-8 and TRBJ2-3): GAGVSQSPRYKVAKRGQDVALRCDPISGHVSLFWYQQALGQGPEFLTYFQNEAQLDKSGLPSDRFFAERPEGSVSTLKIQRTQQEDSAVYLCASSLTTGMGTDTQYFGPGTRLTVL.

The chain employs TRBV6-5 and TRBJ2-7; 7 bases match TRBD1. Germline V CDR1 and CDR2: MNHEY, SVGAGI. V dropped 0 bases and J dropped 2; count of bases not matched to a gene: 7. This CDR3 contains 16 residues. The CDR3 spells CASSYSGQRTTYEQYF. In nucleotides, the CDR3 is TGTGCCAGCAGTTACTCGGGACAGAGGACCACCTACGAGCAGTACTTC.

The gene calls are TRBV7-8 and TRBJ1-1; weak D call: TRBD1 (5 bases). V lost 5 bases and J lost 5, with 12 bases in between. From germline, CDR1 is SGHVS and CDR2 FQNEAQ. The CDR3 runs 13 residues. CDR3 nucleotide sequence: TGTGCCAGCAGCCCAGACGGGGGGACTGAAGCTTTCTTT. Translated: CASSPDGGTEAFF.

This sequence joins TRBV4-2 and TRBJ1-2, with D possibly being TRBD1 (5 bases). The ends were cut back, 0 bases at V and 5 bases at J, with 13 bases in the middle. From germline, CDR1 is LGHNA and CDR2 YNFKEQ. CDR3 length: 15 residues. In nucleotides, the CDR3 is TGTGCCAGCAGCCAAGAGCAGGGTTTATCTTATGGCTACACCTTC. Translated: CASSQEQGLSYGYTF.

The chain links TRBV12-5 to TRBJ2-1; no reliable D call. Per the germline V gene, CDR1 is LGHNT and CDR2 is FRNRAP. The CDR3 is 13 residues long. Trimming took off 6 bases at V and 7 bases at J, with 13 bases between the two ends. Here the CDR3 DNA reads TGTGCTAGTGGCACAGATAGGAATAATGAGCAGTTCTTC. Residues: CASGTDRNNEQFF.

This clone was counted a few times. J is TRBJ2-1 and V is TRBV6-1; 7 bases fit TRBD1. The germline gives CDR1 MNHNS, CDR2 SASEGT. CDR3 size: 15 residues. The V segment lost 6 bases and the J segment 6 bases; nucleotides outside the gene matches: 11. The DNA for the CDR3 is TGTGCCAGCAGGGAGATACAGGGGTCTGCCAATGAGCAGTTCTTC. Translation: CASREIQGSANEQFF.

This clone was counted only a few times. The rearrangement uses TRBV6-5 and TRBJ1-2; 9 bases match TRBD1. The germline CDR1 and CDR2 sequences are MNHEY and SVGAGI. This CDR3 spans 15 amino acids. J gave up 2 bases and V 6 bases, and 7 bases lay outside the gene matches. The DNA for the CDR3 is TGTGCCAGCAGGGCACAGGGGGCCCAAAACTATGGCTACACCTTC. Protein: CASRAQGAQNYGYTF.

This clone was recorded once. The chain joins TRBV7-2 to TRBJ2-1, with D hard to call. Deletions cut 1 base from V and 10 bases from J, with 14 bases between. The germline gives CDR1 SGHTA, CDR2 FQGNSA. The CDR3 totals 14 residues. CDR3 sequence (DNA): TGTGCCAGCAGCTTAGACCACCTTAGTCTCGAGCAGTTCTTC. This sequence encodes CASSLDHLSLEQFF.

This chain joins TRBV7-2 and TRBJ2-2, with 8 nucleotides matching TRBD1. The CDR3 has 15 amino acids. CDR1 and CDR2 (germline): SGHTA, FQGNSA. The ends lost 3 bases at V and 3 bases at J; junction bases unmatched: 3. CDR3 sequence: CASSFRTGHTGELFF. The CDR3, as DNA: TGTGCCAGCAGCTTCCGGACAGGGCACACCGGGGAGCTGTTTTTT.

V gene TRBV6-5 combines with J gene TRBJ2-5; the D is unclear. Trimming took 0 bases from V and 5 from J, leaving 13 bases between them. CDR3 length: 15 residues. CDR1 is MNHEY, CDR2 SVGAGI, per germline. The CDR3 is CASSYSHRIEETQYF. CDR3 bases: TGTGCCAGCAGTTACTCTCACCGAATCGAGGAGACCCAGTACTTC.

The chain links TRBV5-1 to TRBJ1-1; D ambiguous. The V end lost 4 bases, the J end lost 1 base, and 14 bases lay between the germline ends. The germline gives CDR1 SGHRS, CDR2 YFSETQ. The CDR3 totals 15 residues. CDR3 coding DNA: TGCGCCAGCAGCAAGATGACCGGGGAGAACACTGAAGCTTTCTTT. The encoded protein is CASSKMTGENTEAFF.

This chain uses TRBV6-1 with TRBJ1-6, with D maybe TRBD1 (5 bases). The ends were cut back, 8 bases at V and 7 bases at J, with 15 bases in the middle. The CDR3 consists of 14 residues. Germline-derived CDR1 and CDR2 are MNHNS and SASEGT. The CDR3 coding sequence is TGTGCCAGCGAAGTAGGGCAGGGCAATTCACCCCTCCACTTT. Its translation: CASEVGQGNSPLHF.

The CDR3 sequence is CASSFGTANNSPLHF. The CDR3 DNA sequence: TGTGCCAGCAGCTTTGGGACAGCCAATAATTCACCCCTCCACTTT. V and J are TRBV7-9 and TRBJ1-6; TRBD1 aligns across 7 bases. The germline gives CDR1 SEHNR, CDR2 FQNEAQ (reference sequence). J lost 5 bases, V lost 3 bases, and 4 bases had no gene match. This CDR3 spans 15 amino acids.

This clone turned up a few times. The chain employs TRBV2 and TRBJ2-3, with D possibly matching TRBD1 (5 bases). Germline V gene lookup returns CDR1 SNHLY and CDR2 FYNNEI. This CDR3 has 14 residues. The germline V and J ends were trimmed by 6 bases and 1 base, with 11 bases remaining between them. The CDR3 reads CASRRQSRTDTQYF. The DNA for the CDR3 is TGTGCCAGCAGAAGACAGAGCCGCACAGATACGCAGTATTTT.

The chain is built from TRBV6-6 and TRBJ2-7; 9 nucleotides line up with TRBD1. Germline V gene data show CDR1 as MNHNY and CDR2 as SVGAGI (reference sequence). With V trimmed by 4 bases and J by 2 bases, 3 bases remained unmatched. This CDR3 has 14 residues. CDR3 loop: CASSSGQGTYEQYF. The DNA for the CDR3 is TGTGCCAGCAGTTCTGGACAGGGGACCTACGAGCAGTACTTC.